The rows below give T cell receptor beta chains drawn from one sample of a study of blood T cell repertoires in COVID-19. Using immunoSEQ multiplex PCR, the repertoire was profiled, and TCRdb retains in-frame clones only, with some absent. The sample records more than 85,000 clones, over 90% being singletons. The sample comprised peripheral blood. The receptors shown here come from a man aged 60 to 75 with acute or convalescent COVID-19. The CDR3 runs from the conserved cysteine through the conserved F or W. Each record gives: D gene, clone size, V gene, J gene, CDR3 DNA, CDR3 protein. D genes are given only for firm matches. Clone size is given for some rows only: seen once, a few or many times, or a class if the clone is expanded.

TRBD1	NA	TRBV5-1	TRBJ1-2	TGCGCCAGCAGGACAGGGGGAATCTCCGGCTACACCTTC	CASRTGGISGYTF
TRBD1	NA	TRBV6-2/TRBV6-3	TRBJ1-5	TGTGCCAGCAGTGGACAGGGTCGGCCCCAGCATTTT	CASSGQGRPQHF
TRBD1	NA	TRBV28	TRBJ2-7	TGTGCCAGCAGTTGGGACAGGGGTTACGAGCAGTACTTC	CASSWDRGYEQYF
TRBD1	NA	TRBV4-3	TRBJ2-7	TGCGCCAGCCATCGAACCCACCGGGACAGCTGCTCCTACGAGCAGTACTTC	CASHRTHRDSCSYEQYF
NA	NA	TRBV12-3/TRBV12-4	TRBJ2-1	TGTGCCAGCATTCTGACTGGCTACAATGAGCAGTTCTTC	CASILTGYNEQFF
TRBD1	once	TRBV5-1	TRBJ1-1	TGCGCCAGCAGCCTTGACGCAGGGGGCGCATTGAACACTGAAGCTTTCTTT	CASSLDAGGALNTEAFF
NA	NA	TRBV6-4	TRBJ2-3	TGTGCCAGCAGTGACTTCCGGACAGATACGCAGTATTTT	CASSDFRTDTQYF
TRBD1	NA	TRBV25-1	TRBJ2-3	TGTGCCAGCAGTGCTATGGACAGGGGGTTGGAAAATACGCAGTATTTT	CASSAMDRGLENTQYF
NA	NA	TRBV7-2	TRBJ2-7	TGTGCCAGCAGCTTAGGGGTAGCGGAGTTCCCCTACGAGCAGTACTTC	CASSLGVAEFPYEQYF
TRBD2	NA	TRBV24-1	TRBJ2-1	TGTGCCACCTCACTAGCGCCTTACAATGAGCAGTTCTTC	CATSLAPYNEQFF
TRBD1	NA	TRBV6-5	TRBJ1-4	TGTGCCAGCAGCTACCGGGACAGGGGTGAAAAACTGTTTTTT	CASSYRDRGEKLFF
TRBD2	NA	TRBV7-8	TRBJ2-1	TGTGCCAGCAGCCCTACTAGCGCCGCCACCTACAATGAGCAGTTCTTC	CASSPTSAATYNEQFF
NA	NA	TRBV19	TRBJ1-1	TGTGCCAGTAGTATGGGCGGGTCCCGGATGAACACTGAAGCTTTCTTT	CASSMGGSRMNTEAFF
NA	NA	TRBV30	TRBJ2-1	TGTGCCTGGAATGCAGTACGGGTCGATTGGATTTCCTACAATGAGCAGTTCTTC	CAWNAVRVDWISYNEQFF
NA	NA	TRBV5-1	TRBJ2-2	TGCGCCAGCAGCTTGGTACAGGGTAACACCGGGGAGCTGTTTTTT	CASSLVQGNTGELFF
NA	NA	TRBV28	TRBJ1-1	TGTGCCAGCAACATGGGGGGGAACACTGAAGCTTTCTTT	CASNMGGNTEAFF
NA	NA	TRBV14	TRBJ2-3	TGTGCCAGCAGCCAAGATTGGACTAGCACAGATACGCAGTATTTT	CASSQDWTSTDTQYF
TRBD2	NA	TRBV3-1/TRBV3-2	TRBJ2-4	TGTGCCAGCAGCCAAGTTCAACTTAGGAGCGGGAGGGCCCGAGAAAACATTCAGTACTTC	CASSQVQLRSGRARENIQYF
NA	NA	TRBV19	TRBJ2-2	TGTGCCAGTAGCCGAACGACAGGGAACACCGGGGAGCTGTTTTTT	CASSRTTGNTGELFF
NA	once	TRBV29-1	TRBJ2-7	TGCAGCGTTGAAGCGGGTTTGGAGCAGTACTTC	CSVEAGLEQYF
NA	NA	TRBV6-2/TRBV6-3	TRBJ2-2	TGTGCCAGCAGTTACTTCGCGACTAGCGGGGAGCTGTTTTTT	CASSYFATSGELFF
TRBD1	NA	TRBV5-8	TRBJ2-5	TGTGCCAGCAGCCAGGGACAGGGGGCCTGGGAGACCCAGTACTTC	CASSQGQGAWETQYF
NA	NA	TRBV12-3/TRBV12-4	TRBJ1-4	TGTGCCAGCAGTTTAGCGAGGGAAAAACTGTTTTTT	CASSLAREKLFF
TRBD1	NA	TRBV6-5	TRBJ2-7	TGTGCCAGCACCCAAATAGGGACAGGAAAGGGCGAGCAGTACTTC	CASTQIGTGKGEQYF
TRBD1	NA	TRBV10-1	TRBJ2-1	TGCGCCAGCAGTGAGTTCCCGGGACAGGTCTTTCTCTCCTACAATGAGCAGTTCTTC	CASSEFPGQVFLSYNEQFF
TRBD1	NA	TRBV19	TRBJ1-4	TGTGCCAGTAACAGGGGGGGTAATGAAAAACTGTTTTTT	CASNRGGNEKLFF
NA	NA	TRBV19	TRBJ1-5	TGTGCCAGTAGTATAGACGTCGTAGCGTTGGGAGGCCCGTACCGCAATCAGCCCCAGCATTTT	CASSIDVVALGGPYRNQPQHF
TRBD2	NA	TRBV19	TRBJ2-2	TGTGCCAGCACCCTGGATCTAGCGGGAGTTACCGGGGAGCTGTTTTTT	CASTLDLAGVTGELFF
TRBD1	NA	TRBV19	TRBJ2-7	TGTGCCAGTAGCGATCGGGACAGCTCCTACGAGCAGTACTTC	CASSDRDSSYEQYF
TRBD2	NA	TRBV2	TRBJ2-5	TGTGCCAGCAGTCCCGGGACTAACCAAGAGACCCAGTACTTC	CASSPGTNQETQYF
TRBD1	NA	TRBV11-2	TRBJ2-7	TGTGCCAGCAGCTCTATGGGACAGGGGTACGGGCAGTACTTC	CASSSMGQGYGQYF
TRBD2	NA	TRBV4-1	TRBJ2-3	TGCGCCAGCAGCCAAGATCGGGGGGGGGAGGTGACAGATACGCAGTATTTT	CASSQDRGGEVTDTQYF
NA	NA	TRBV4-2	TRBJ2-1	TGTGCCAGCAGCCAAGCTGTCGGGAATACCTACAATGAGCAGTTCTTC	CASSQAVGNTYNEQFF
NA	NA	TRBV28	TRBJ1-4	TGTGCCAGCAGTATATCCAGGGTCTTCGATAATAATGAAAAACTGTTTTTT	CASSISRVFDNNEKLFF
NA	NA	TRBV29-1	TRBJ2-3	TGCAGCGTTGAAGACCCTACAGGGCCCTATAGGCAGTATTTT	CSVEDPTGPYRQYF
NA	NA	TRBV30	TRBJ2-4	TGTGCCTGGAGTCCCGGGGTGGGTGAAAACATTCAGTACTTC	CAWSPGVGENIQYF
TRBD1	NA	TRBV5-8	TRBJ1-5	TGTGCCAGCAGCCCGCGCCGCATTACAGGGGCGGGTTGTTATTTT	CASSPRRITGAGCYF
NA	NA	TRBV10-3	TRBJ1-2	TGTGCCATCAGGTTTGGGGCGGAATATGGCTACACCTTC	CAIRFGAEYGYTF
NA	NA	TRBV9	TRBJ1-1	TGTGCCAGCAGCGTAGGAGGGACTGAAGCTTTCTTT	CASSVGGTEAFF
NA	NA	TRBV13	TRBJ2-2	TGTGCCAGCAGCTTCAGGGGTTACACCGGGGAGCTGTTTTTT	CASSFRGYTGELFF
NA	NA	TRBV11-2	TRBJ2-7	TGTGCCAGCAGCTTAGTAGCGGACCTTGAATTCTACGAGCAGTACTTC	CASSLVADLEFYEQYF
NA	NA	TRBV11-2	TRBJ2-1	TGTGCCAGCAACCCCGAGAGGACAGACAATGAGCAGTTCTTC	CASNPERTDNEQFF
TRBD1	NA	TRBV7-8	TRBJ2-7	TGTGCCAGCAGCTTAGTGGGACAGGGAATTCGCGAGCAGTACTTC	CASSLVGQGIREQYF
TRBD2	NA	TRBV2	TRBJ2-1	TGTGCCAGCAGCGTTAGCGGGATCCATGAGCAGTTCTTC	CASSVSGIHEQFF
NA	once	TRBV19	TRBJ1-1	TGTGCCAGTGGTTCGGGGGGGAACACTGAAGCTTTCTTT	CASGSGGNTEAFF
NA	NA	TRBV4-3	TRBJ1-2	TGCGCCAGCAGCCAGTATGCACAGGGAGTCATCTATGGCTACACCTTC	CASSQYAQGVIYGYTF
TRBD1	NA	TRBV30	TRBJ2-7	TGTGCCTGGAGTGTACAGGGGGCGAACCACGAGCAGTACTTC	CAWSVQGANHEQYF
TRBD1	NA	TRBV7-2	TRBJ2-5	TGTGCCAGCAGCTTCGCCGGGACAGGGTTCGAGACCCAGTACTTC	CASSFAGTGFETQYF
NA	NA	TRBV13	TRBJ2-2	TGTGCCAGCAGCCCTAGGGGACTTTCCTACACCGGGGAGCTGTTTTTT	CASSPRGLSYTGELFF
TRBD2	NA	TRBV9	TRBJ2-1	TGTGCCAGCAGCGTAGAGGTAGGGCTAGCGGGGGATGAGCAGTTCTTC	CASSVEVGLAGDEQFF
NA	NA	TRBV27	TRBJ2-3	TGTGCCAGCAGCCCGGGGGTAGAGCGAGGGCGAGGGTCAGATACGCAGTATTTT	CASSPGVERGRGSDTQYF
NA	NA	TRBV15	TRBJ2-7	TGTGCCACCAGGGCTAGCAGCTCCTACGAGCAGTACTTC	CATRASSSYEQYF
NA	NA	TRBV9	TRBJ2-7	TGTGCCAGCAGCCCCCGGCTGACGGCGGCCGAGCAGTACTTC	CASSPRLTAAEQYF
NA	NA	TRBV11-2	TRBJ2-1	TGTGCCAGCAGCTTAGAGGCAGGTTTTCGCAATGAGCAGTTCTTC	CASSLEAGFRNEQFF
TRBD2	NA	TRBV6-5	TRBJ2-7	TGTGCCAGCAGTTTTAGCGGGAGGTCACCCTACGAGCAGTACTTC	CASSFSGRSPYEQYF
NA	NA	TRBV6-2/TRBV6-3	TRBJ2-7	TGTGCCAGCAGTTACGCTTTGGGGGCCGAGCAGTACTTC	CASSYALGAEQYF
NA	once	TRBV20-1	TRBJ1-1	TGCAGTGCCCAGGGGTACACTGAAGCTTTCTTT	CSAQGYTEAFF
TRBD2	NA	TRBV19	TRBJ2-7	TGTGCCAGTAGTCCCGGGACTAGATACGAGCAGTACTTC	CASSPGTRYEQYF
NA	NA	TRBV7-9	TRBJ2-1	TGTGCCAGCAGCTTTTCGCGGGGAGAGGAGCAGTTCTTC	CASSFSRGEEQFF